This TCR beta chain was profiled in a study of T cells in Graves' hyperthyroidism and ophthalmopathy. Looking at the study overall: It was at initial diagnosis, before any treatment, that peripheral blood was collected.

Lactation, pregnancy, other autoimmune disease or uncontrolled infection led to exclusion of patients. TCR beta CDR3 regions were amplified from RNA. The TCR CDR3 first-round RT-PCR relied on the HTBI primer set. One entry per CDR3 protein, called by TCRdb with MiXCR from the multiplex PCR reads. The data hold hundreds of thousands of distinct CDR3 sequences, with around 20% observed a single time. Trimming removed 1 base from V and 1 base from J, with 13 bases in between. CDR1 LNHNV and CDR2 YYDKDF come from the germline V gene (reference sequence). The length of the CDR3 is 16 residues. As concerns this clonotype: Given the absence of the conserved phenylalanine or tryptophan at the CDR3 end, a read error is likely.

The sequenced sample consisted of blood. The chain uses TRBV15 and TRBJ1-2; D gene uncertain. This receptor was taken from a woman in her forties or fifties with Graves' hyperthyroidism that later progressed to Graves' ophthalmopathy. CDR3 bases: TGTGCCACCAGCAGAGTCCGAAACCAAATTAACTATGGCTACACCTAC. Its protein is CATSRVRNQINYGYTY.